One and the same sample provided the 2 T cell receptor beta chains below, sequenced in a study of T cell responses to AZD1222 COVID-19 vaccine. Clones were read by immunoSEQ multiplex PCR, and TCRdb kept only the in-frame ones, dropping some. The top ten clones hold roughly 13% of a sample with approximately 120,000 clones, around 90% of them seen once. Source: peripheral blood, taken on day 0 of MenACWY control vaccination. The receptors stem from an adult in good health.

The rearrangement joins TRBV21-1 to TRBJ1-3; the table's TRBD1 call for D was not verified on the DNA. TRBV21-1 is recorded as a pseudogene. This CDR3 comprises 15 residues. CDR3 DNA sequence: TGTGCCAGCAGCAAAGAGGGGACGAAGAGGGGGACCATATATTTT. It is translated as CASSKEGTKRGTIYF.

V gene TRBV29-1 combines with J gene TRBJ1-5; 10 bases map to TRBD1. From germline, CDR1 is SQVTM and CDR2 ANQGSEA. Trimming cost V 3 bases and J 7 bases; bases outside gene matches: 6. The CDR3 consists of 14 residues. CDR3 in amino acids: CSVDLGTGEQPQHF. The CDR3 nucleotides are TGCAGCGTTGATTTAGGGACAGGGGAACAGCCCCAGCATTTT.